This TCR beta chain stems from a study of OX40 agonist ivuxolimab in advanced cancers. Background on the study: Every 2 weeks, patients got intravenous ivuxolimab at one of six dose levels (0.01-10 mg/kg). Three patients, one with hepatocellular carcinoma and two with cutaneous melanoma, responded partially. General study results and limits: Expanded clones were, on average, more numerous in CD8+ T cells than in CD4+.

The data were produced by immunoSEQ multiplex PCR, yet TCRdb's version contains in-frame clones alone and is incomplete. The profile shows 11,000 to 15,000 clones, roughly 71% of them singletons. The CDR3 loop spans 15 amino acids. Trimming cost V 6 bases and J 2 bases; bases outside gene matches: 4. Germline V gene data show CDR1 as MNHEY and CDR2 as SMNVEV (reference sequence). Details on this clone: Its antigen is unidentified.

The genes are TRBV27 and TRBJ2-7; 13 nucleotides match TRBD2. The sample in question was CD4+ or CD8+ T cells sorted from blood, obtained in a trial of the OX40 agonist ivuxolimab. The clonotype was recovered from an adult with an advanced solid tumor such as melanoma, head and neck, liver or kidney cancer. In nucleotides, the CDR3 is TGTGCCAGCAGCCCCGGACTAGCGGGGGCCTACGAGCAGTACTTC. As protein: CASSPGLAGAYEQYF.